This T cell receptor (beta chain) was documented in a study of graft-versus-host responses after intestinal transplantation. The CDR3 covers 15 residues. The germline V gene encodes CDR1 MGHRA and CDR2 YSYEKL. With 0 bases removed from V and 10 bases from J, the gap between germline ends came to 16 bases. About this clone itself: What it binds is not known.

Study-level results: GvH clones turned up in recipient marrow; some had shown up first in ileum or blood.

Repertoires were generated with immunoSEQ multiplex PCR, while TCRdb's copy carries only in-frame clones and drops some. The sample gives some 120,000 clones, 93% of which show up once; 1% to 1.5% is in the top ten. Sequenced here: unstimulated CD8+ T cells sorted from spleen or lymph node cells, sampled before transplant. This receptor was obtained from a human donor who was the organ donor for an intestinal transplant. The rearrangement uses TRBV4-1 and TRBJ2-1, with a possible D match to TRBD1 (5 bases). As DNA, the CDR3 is TGCGCCAGCAGCCAAGACAGGGTATCCAATGAAGAGCAGTTCTTC. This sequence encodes CASSQDRVSNEEQFF.